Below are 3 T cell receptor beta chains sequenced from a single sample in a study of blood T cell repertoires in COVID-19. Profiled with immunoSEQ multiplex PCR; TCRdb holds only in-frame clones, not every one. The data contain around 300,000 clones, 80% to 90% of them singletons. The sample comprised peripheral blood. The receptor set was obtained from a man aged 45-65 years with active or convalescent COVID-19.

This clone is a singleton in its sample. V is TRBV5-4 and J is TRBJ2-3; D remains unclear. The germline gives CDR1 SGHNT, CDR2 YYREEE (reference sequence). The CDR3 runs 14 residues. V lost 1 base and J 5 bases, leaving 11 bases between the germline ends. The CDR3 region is CASSLTLAKDTQYF. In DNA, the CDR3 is TGTGCCAGCAGCTTGACATTAGCAAAAGATACGCAGTATTTT.

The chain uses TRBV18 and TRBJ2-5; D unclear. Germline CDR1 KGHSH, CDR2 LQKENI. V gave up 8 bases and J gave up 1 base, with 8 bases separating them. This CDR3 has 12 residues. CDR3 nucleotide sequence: TGTGCCAGCGCTACGTTCCAAGAGACCCAGTACTTC. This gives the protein CASATFQETQYF.

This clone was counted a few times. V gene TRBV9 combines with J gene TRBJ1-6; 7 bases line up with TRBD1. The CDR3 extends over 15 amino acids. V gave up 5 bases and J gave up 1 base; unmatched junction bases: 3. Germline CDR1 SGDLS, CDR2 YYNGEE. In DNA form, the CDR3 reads TGTGCCAGCAGTTTGGACAGGTCCTATAATTCACCCCTCCACTTT. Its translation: CASSLDRSYNSPLHF.